Listed here are 6 T cell receptor beta chains from one sample, sequenced in a study of Graves' ophthalmopathy and Graves' hyperthyroidism. Amplification targeted the TCR beta CDR3 regions, with RNA transcripts as the source material. First-round RT-PCR relied on HTBI primers, and a second-round multiplex PCR came next. Via MiXCR, TCRdb re-called the multiplex PCR reads, giving one row per CDR3 protein. The sample holds about 58,000 distinct CDR3 sequences, approximately 47% seen once. Specimen: peripheral blood. These receptors originate from an adult woman with Graves' ophthalmopathy.

The chain has TRBV29-1 and TRBJ2-7; 12 bases match TRBD2. J was trimmed by 6 bases and V by 6 bases; bases with no gene match: 6. This CDR3 has 13 amino acids. The germline gives CDR1 SQVTM, CDR2 ANQGSEA. In DNA, the CDR3 is TGCAGCGTATTGACTAGCGGGAGCCGCGAGCAGTACTTC. It encodes CSVLTSGSREQYF.

At least ten counts were recorded for this clonotype. J is TRBJ2-7 and V is TRBV20-1, with 13 bases that match TRBD2. The ends lost 4 bases at V and 6 bases at J; junction bases unmatched: 6. Germline-derived CDR1 and CDR2 are DFQATT and SNEGSKA (reference sequence). This CDR3 contains 14 residues. The CDR3 coding sequence is TGCAGTGCTAAATCGGGACTAGCGGGGACCGAGCAGTACTTC. It yields the protein CSAKSGLAGTEQYF.

A remark on this clonotype: No conserved phenylalanine or tryptophan is present at the end of the CDR3, so a read error is the likely explanation. The DNA is left out, because the CDR3 cannot be placed on it with certainty; the CDR3 is given as TCRdb lists it. The rearrangement uses TRBV7-3 and TRBJ2-6; the table's D call TRBD2 went unverified against the DNA. CDR1 and CDR2 from the germline V gene are SGHTA and FQGTGA. The length of the CDR3 is 11 amino acids, counting both ends. CDR3 region: CASSLTTSGHT.

The chain carries TRBV10-3 and TRBJ1-2; D is possibly TRBD1 (6 bases). V lost 10 bases and J 1 base, leaving 28 bases between the germline ends. CDR1 ENHRY and CDR2 SYGVKD come from the germline V gene. This CDR3 has 18 residues. Here the CDR3 reads CASASGRAGEGLNYGYTF. CDR3 DNA sequence: TGTGCCAGCGCAAGCGGGAGGGCAGGGGAAGGACTTAACTATGGCTACACCTTC.

This clonotype was observed many times. A read error is possible here, since a much larger clone lies one base away. The V gene is TRBV5-8, the J gene TRBJ2-7; 10 bases line up with TRBD2. V gave up 8 bases and J gave up 3 bases; unmatched junction bases: 8. The CDR3 covers 14 residues. Germline-derived CDR1 and CDR2 are SGHTS and YDEGEE. The CDR3 region is CASQAGGPVYEQYF. The CDR3, as DNA: TGTGCCAGTCAAGCGGGAGGGCCTGTCTACGAGCAGTACTTC. Using reference TRBV5-8 and TRBJ2-7 for the parts outside the CDR3, the full variable domain is EAGVTQSPTHLIKTRGQQATLRCSPISGHTSVYWYQQALGLGLQFLLWYDEGEERNRGNFPPRFSGRQFPNYSSELNVNALELEDSALYLCASQAGGPVYEQYFGPGTRLTVT.

This clonotype has ten or more counts. The chain joins TRBV4-1 to TRBJ1-5; D might be TRBD1 (5 bases). Germline V lookup: CDR1 MGHRA, CDR2 YSYEKL. V was trimmed by 1 base and J by 3 bases, leaving 10 bases between them. The CDR3 has 15 residues. The DNA for the CDR3 is TGCGCCAGCAGCCAAGCTCAGGGAAACAATCAGCCCCAGCATTTT. This codes for CASSQAQGNNQPQHF.